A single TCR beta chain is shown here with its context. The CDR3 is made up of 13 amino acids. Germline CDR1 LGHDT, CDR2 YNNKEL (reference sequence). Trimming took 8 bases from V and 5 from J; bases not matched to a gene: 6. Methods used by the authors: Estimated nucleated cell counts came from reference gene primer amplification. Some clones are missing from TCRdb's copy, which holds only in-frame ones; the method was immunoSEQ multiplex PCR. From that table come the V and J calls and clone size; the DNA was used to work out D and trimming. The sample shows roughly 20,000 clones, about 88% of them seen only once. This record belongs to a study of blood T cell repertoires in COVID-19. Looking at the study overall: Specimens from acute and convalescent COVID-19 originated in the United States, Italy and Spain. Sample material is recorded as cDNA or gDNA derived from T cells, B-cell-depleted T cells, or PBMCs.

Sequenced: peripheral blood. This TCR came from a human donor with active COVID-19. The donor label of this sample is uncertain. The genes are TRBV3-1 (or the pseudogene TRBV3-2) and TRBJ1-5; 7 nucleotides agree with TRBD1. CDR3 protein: CASGDRGHQPQHF. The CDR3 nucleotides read TGTGCCAGCGGGGACAGAGGTCATCAGCCCCAGCATTTT.